This T cell receptor (beta chain) comes out of a study of blood T cell repertoires in COVID-19. Across the whole study: There were acute and convalescent COVID-19 samples, and they came from the United States, Italy and Spain. T cells, B-cell-depleted T cells, or PBMCs provided the cDNA or gDNA that served as material.

In the source study's methods: Reference gene primer amplification in the assay estimated nucleated cell counts. The protocol was immunoSEQ multiplex PCR, while the TCRdb copy is restricted to in-frame clones and leaves out a portion. V and J calls plus clone size are reproduced from that table; the DNA served to infer D and trimming. The data hold more than 250,000 clones, with about 90% observed a single time. Seattle-derived patients entered the study during active infection and were followed longitudinally. This CDR3 comprises 13 residues. V was trimmed by 11 bases and J by 0 bases, leaving 11 bases between them. From germline, CDR1 is SEHNR and CDR2 FQNEAQ (reference sequence).

This TCR derives from a woman aged 45-60 years with COVID-19, enrolled during active disease. Sequenced material: peripheral blood. The chain joins TRBV7-9 to TRBJ1-3; a possible D gene is TRBD1 (6 bases). CDR3 amino acids: CAAGGGSGNTIYF. Written as DNA, the CDR3 is TGTGCCGCGGGGGGCGGCTCTGGAAACACCATATATTTT.